This record covers a single TCR beta chain. This specimen belongs to a study of blood T cell repertoires in COVID-19. As for the study in general: From T cells, B-cell-depleted T cells, or PBMCs came the material, which was cDNA or gDNA.

In the source study's methods: Amplification with reference gene primers provided the estimates of nucleated cell counts. The assay was immunoSEQ multiplex PCR, and TCRdb's table has in-frame clones only and misses some. The DNA gave D and trimming, while V, J and clone size come from that table. The sample carries some 170,000 clones, 82% recorded once. This CDR3 comprises 12 residues. Germline CDR1 reads KGHDR; CDR2 reads SFDVKD. Trimming stripped 6 bases from V and 1 base from J, with 5 bases between. The chain carries TRBV24-1 and TRBJ1-2; D call uncertain. The sample consisted of peripheral blood. This TCR derives from a woman between 65 and 79 years old with acute or convalescent COVID-19. CDR3 sequence (DNA): TGTGCCACCAGTTCCGGTAACTATGGCTACACCTTC. It encodes CATSSGNYGYTF.